This entry lists 23 T cell receptor beta chains sequenced from one sample in a study of T cell responses to AZD1222 COVID-19 vaccine. Generated by immunoSEQ multiplex PCR, the TCRdb table keeps only in-frame clones and is missing some. The sample lists about 130,000 clones, roughly 90% seen once, with over 1.5% in the top ten. Sequencing used peripheral blood, obtained on day 0 of AZD1222 vaccination. Source of these receptors: an adult in good health.

The rearrangement links TRBV3-1 (or the pseudogene TRBV3-2) to TRBJ1-6; 10 positions match TRBD1. Trimming removed 6 bases from V and 7 bases from J; junction bases left unmatched: 9. Germline V CDR1 and CDR2: LGHDT, YNNKEL (reference sequence). This CDR3 is built from 16 residues. CDR3: CASRKAWDRGNSPLHF. CDR3 bases: TGTGCCAGCAGGAAAGCCTGGGACAGGGGAAATTCACCCCTCCACTTT.

The V gene is TRBV28, the J gene TRBJ1-1; 9 bases match TRBD1. Germline assignment: CDR1 MDHEN and CDR2 SYDVKM. The ends lost 1 base at V and 2 bases at J; junction bases unmatched: 8. The CDR3 has 17 amino acids. CDR3 sequence reads: CASSLLRRGQGNTEAFF. CDR3 nucleotide sequence: TGTGCCAGCAGTTTATTACGTCGGGGACAGGGAAACACTGAAGCTTTCTTT.

V is TRBV2 and J is TRBJ1-2; 9 nucleotides match TRBD1. Per germline, CDR1 SNHLY and CDR2 FYNNEI. The trim removed 7 bases at V and 0 bases at J, leaving 3 bases unmatched. The CDR3 has 14 amino acids. CDR3 residues: CASTGQGANYGYTF. CDR3 DNA: TGTGCCAGCACGGGACAGGGAGCTAACTATGGCTACACCTTC.

The chain combines TRBV27 with TRBJ1-5; D call uncertain. The V and J ends lost 5 bases and 0 bases respectively, with 11 bases between them. CDR1 MNHEY and CDR2 SMNVEV come from the germline V gene (reference sequence). The CDR3 loop spans 15 amino acids. The CDR3 coding sequence is TGTGCCAGCAGTCTCTACTATAATAGCAATCAGCCCCAGCATTTT. Translation gives CASSLYYNSNQPQHF.

The chain uses TRBV7-2 and TRBJ1-5; no reliable D call. The CDR3 extends over 14 amino acids. Trimming shortened V by 5 bases and J by 1 base, and 9 bases separated the two germline ends. Per the germline V gene, CDR1 is SGHTA and CDR2 is FQGNSA. The DNA of the CDR3 is TGTGCCAGCAGCCCCCTAAGCAGCAATCAGCCCCAGCATTTT. Translating it yields CASSPLSSNQPQHF.

The rearrangement links TRBV3-1 (or the pseudogene TRBV3-2) to TRBJ1-2; TRBD1 might be the D (5 bases). V shed 2 bases and J shed 8 bases, with 12 bases lying between them. The CDR3 totals 13 residues. Germline-derived CDR1 and CDR2 are LGHDT and YNNKEL (reference sequence). CDR3 nucleotide sequence: TGTGCCAGCAGCCAACCCCAGGGAGGCGGCTACACCTTC. It translates to CASSQPQGGGYTF.

The V call is TRBV4-2, the J call TRBJ2-7; 7 bases agree with TRBD1. This CDR3 comprises 14 residues. The J segment lost 3 bases and the V segment lost 1 base, leaving 3 bases of the junction unmatched. Germline V gene data show CDR1 as LGHNA and CDR2 as YNFKEQ. CDR3 loop: CASSQGDSHYEQYF. For the CDR3, the DNA is TGTGCCAGCAGCCAAGGGGACAGTCACTACGAGCAGTACTTC.

J is TRBJ2-7 and V is TRBV19; TRBD2 matches 8 bases. Germline CDR1 LNHDA, CDR2 SQIVND (reference sequence). The CDR3 has 15 residues. With V trimmed by 3 bases and J by 6 bases, 10 bases remained unmatched. The CDR3 DNA sequence: TGTGCCAGTAGTATCGCCCCGGGGGGGGCTTTCGAGCAGTACTTC. The encoded protein is CASSIAPGGAFEQYF.

The rearrangement uses TRBV5-5 and TRBJ1-5, with 10 bases fitting TRBD1. The trim removed 4 bases at V and 3 bases at J, leaving 4 bases unmatched. The germline V gene has CDR1 SGHKS and CDR2 YYEKEE (reference sequence). The CDR3 covers 15 residues. The CDR3 nucleotides are TGTGCCAGCAGCCCTGGGACAGGGGACAATCAGCCCCAGCATTTT. This sequence encodes CASSPGTGDNQPQHF. The full variable domain, in which reference TRBV5-5 and TRBJ1-5 provide the parts outside the CDR3, is DAGVTQSPTHLIKTRGQQVTLRCSPISGHKSVSWYQQVLGQGPQFIFQYYEKEERGRGNFPDRFSARQFPNYSSELNVNALLLGDSALYLCASSPGTGDNQPQHFGDGTRLSIL.

The genes are TRBV19 and TRBJ2-1, with D perhaps being TRBD1 or TRBD2 (7 bases each). Trimming left V 5 bases short and J 6 bases short, with 20 bases between. The CDR3 totals 16 residues. Germline V CDR1 and CDR2: LNHDA, SQIVND (reference sequence). Here the CDR3 reads CASSRLGQGGANEQFF. CDR3 coding DNA: TGTGCCAGTAGTCGTTTGGGGCAGGGGGGGGCCAATGAGCAGTTCTTC.

The chain couples TRBV9 to TRBJ1-2, with 7 bases identical to TRBD1. The CDR3 runs to 13 residues. Germline V CDR1 and CDR2: SGDLS, YYNGEE. Unmatched junction bases numbered 5, after V lost 0 bases and J lost 9 bases. The CDR3 is CASSVGDSRSYTF. The CDR3 nucleotides read TGTGCCAGCAGCGTAGGGGACAGCCGGAGCTACACCTTC.

The gene calls are TRBV19 and TRBJ1-1, with TRBD1 as a possible D gene (6 bases). Trimming cost V 6 bases and J 3 bases, with 17 bases left between them. Per germline, CDR1 LNHDA and CDR2 SQIVND (reference sequence). The CDR3 is 15 residues long. The CDR3 nucleotides are TGTGCCAGTAGCAATACAGGGTTCATGGACACTGAAGCTTTCTTT. It translates to CASSNTGFMDTEAFF.

This clone was seen only once. The chain joins TRBV6-2 or TRBV6-3 to TRBJ1-6; D possibly corresponds to TRBD1 (5 bases). The CDR3 totals 17 residues. Germline CDR1 is MNHEY and CDR2 is SVGEGT. V was clipped by 2 bases and J by 0 bases, with 11 bases between them. The CDR3 DNA reads as TGTGCCAGCAGTTACAACCGGGGGAGCTCCTATAATTCACCCCTCCACTTT. Translating it yields CASSYNRGSSYNSPLHF.

V is TRBV6-5 and J is TRBJ2-3; D might be TRBD1 or TRBD2, each matching 5 bases. This CDR3 is built from 14 residues. Trimming shortened V by 3 bases and J by 4 bases, and 11 bases separated the two germline ends. CDR1 and CDR2 (germline): MNHEY, SVGAGI. The CDR3 is CASSYRPGPDTQYF. For the CDR3, the DNA is TGTGCCAGCAGTTATAGACCGGGGCCAGATACGCAGTATTTT.

The chain recombines TRBV7-2 with TRBJ1-3; D uncertain. Trimming pared 5 bases from V and 0 bases from J, leaving 11 bases between. The germline CDR1 and CDR2 sequences are SGHTA and FQGNSA. The CDR3 is 15 residues long. CDR3 sequence: CASSVTPTSGNTIYF. The CDR3, as DNA: TGTGCCAGCAGCGTGACACCGACCTCTGGAAACACCATATATTTT. The variable domain in full, completed from reference TRBV7-2 and TRBJ1-3, reads GAGVSQSPSNKVTEKGKDVELRCDPISGHTALYWYRQSLGQGLEFLIYFQGNSAPDKSGLPSDRFSAERTGGSVSTLTIQRTQQEDSAVYLCASSVTPTSGNTIYFGEGSWLTVV.

The rearrangement uses TRBV5-1 and TRBJ1-6, with 9 bases aligning to TRBD1. The CDR3 runs 15 residues. J was trimmed by 8 bases and V by 4 bases; bases with no gene match: 7. CDR1 SGHRS and CDR2 YFSETQ come from the germline V gene. In nucleotides, the CDR3 is TGCGCCAGCAGCGTACAGGGGGCGAGGGATTCACCCCTCCACTTT. Protein product: CASSVQGARDSPLHF. The whole variable domain, remainder taken from reference TRBV5-1 and TRBJ1-6, is KAGVTQTPRYLIKTRGQQVTLSCSPISGHRSVSWYQQTPGQGLQFLFEYFSETQRNKGNFPGRFSGRQFSNSRSEMNVSTLELGDSALYLCASSVQGARDSPLHFGNGTRLTVT.

Points on this clone: Other DNA sequences within the sample encode an identical CDR3. The chain recombines TRBV5-4 with TRBJ2-5, with D possibly TRBD1 on 5 matching bases. The V end lost 2 bases, the J end lost 2 bases, and 10 bases lay between the germline ends. The CDR3 runs to 14 residues. Germline loops: CDR1 SGHNT, CDR2 YYREEE (reference sequence). DNA of the CDR3: TGTGCCAGCAGCTTAGACAGTTATCAAGAGACCCAGTACTTC. It codes for CASSLDSYQETQYF.

The CDR3 DNA reads as TGTGCCACCAGCAGAGTGACTAGCGGGAGGGCCGGCGATTACGAGCAGTACTTC. This translates into CATSRVTSGRAGDYEQYF. The chain recombines TRBV15 with TRBJ2-7; 14 bases match TRBD2. Germline V gene data show CDR1 as LNHNV and CDR2 as YYDKDF (reference sequence). The CDR3 is 18 amino acids. V was pared by 1 base and J by 4 bases, with 9 bases of the junction left unmatched. The whole variable domain, filled in from reference TRBV15 and TRBJ2-7, reads DAMVIQNPRYQVTQFGKPVTLSCSQTLNHNVMYWYQQKSSQAPKLLFHYYDKDFNNEADTPDNFQSRRPNTSFCFLDIRSPGLGDTAMYLCATSRVTSGRAGDYEQYFGPGTRLTVT.

The chain employs TRBV6-6 and TRBJ2-7; 9 bases are shared with TRBD2. Germline CDR1 reads MNHNY; CDR2 reads SVGAGI (reference sequence). CDR3 size: 15 residues. The ends lost 7 bases at V and 0 bases at J; junction bases unmatched: 7. The CDR3 bases are TGTGCCAGCACCAAGGGCGGGAGGGCCTCCTACGAGCAGTACTTC. This codes for CASTKGGRASYEQYF.

The chain is built from TRBV6-1 and TRBJ2-4; 10 positions agree with TRBD2. CDR1 and CDR2 (germline): MNHNS, SASEGT. The CDR3 runs 16 residues. J gave up 4 bases and V 4 bases, and 7 bases lay outside the gene matches. CDR3 bases: TGTGCCAGCAGTGGACTAGCGGGCGTGATAAAAAACATTCAGTACTTC. It yields the protein CASSGLAGVIKNIQYF.

The chain links TRBV7-2 to TRBJ1-6, with D unclear. Trimming removed 2 bases at V and 4 bases at J, with 12 bases between. This CDR3 comprises 16 residues. Germline CDR1 SGHTA, CDR2 FQGNSA. CDR3 protein: CASSLLKQKYNSPLHF. The CDR3 region has the DNA TGTGCCAGCAGCTTACTCAAACAGAAATATAATTCACCCCTCCACTTT.

The gene calls are TRBV10-3 and TRBJ2-7; D assignment may be TRBD1 or TRBD2 (5 bases each). The CDR3 is 14 amino acids. Trimming pared 4 bases from V and 4 bases from J, leaving 14 bases between. Germline CDR1 ENHRY, CDR2 SYGVKD. The chain's CDR3 is CAISGTLGMYEQYF. Here the CDR3 DNA reads TGTGCCATCAGTGGGACACTAGGGATGTACGAGCAGTACTTC.

This chain links TRBV6-6 with TRBJ2-7, with TRBD2 matching over 9 bases. This CDR3 region has 15 residues. The germline V gene has CDR1 MNHNY and CDR2 SVGAGI (reference sequence). V shed 8 bases, J shed 3 bases, and the junction held 11 bases outside the gene matches. The CDR3 nucleotides are TGTGCCAGCTCGGAGGAGGGGACTAGCCGCTACGAGCAGTACTTC. This sequence encodes CASSEEGTSRYEQYF.